This T cell receptor beta chain was obtained from a study of blood T cell repertoires in COVID-19. Study-level background: Donors in the United States, Italy and Spain gave samples during acute or convalescent COVID-19. PBMCs, B-cell-depleted T cells, or T cells provided the cDNA or gDNA that made up the material.

The data were produced by immunoSEQ multiplex PCR, yet TCRdb's version contains in-frame clones alone and is incomplete. The sample records around 250,000 clones, almost 85% being singletons. J lost 7 bases, V lost 0 bases, and 8 bases had no gene match. Germline loops: CDR1 KGHSH, CDR2 LQKENI. CDR3 length: 16 residues. The V gene is TRBV18, the J gene TRBJ2-1, with TRBD1 matching 8 bases. The sequencing input was peripheral blood. This TCR was sampled from a woman of 80 years or more with acute or convalescent COVID-19. The CDR3 loop is CASSPPNQGARNEQFF. The CDR3 bases are TGTGCCAGCTCACCACCGAATCAGGGGGCGCGGAATGAGCAGTTCTTC. The full variable domain, rest sourced from reference TRBV18 and TRBJ2-1, is NAGVMQNPRHLVRRRGQEARLRCSPMKGHSHVYWYRQLPEEGLKFMVYLQKENIIDESGMPKERFSAEFPKEGPSILRIQQVVRGDSAAYFCASSPPNQGARNEQFFGPGTRLTVL.